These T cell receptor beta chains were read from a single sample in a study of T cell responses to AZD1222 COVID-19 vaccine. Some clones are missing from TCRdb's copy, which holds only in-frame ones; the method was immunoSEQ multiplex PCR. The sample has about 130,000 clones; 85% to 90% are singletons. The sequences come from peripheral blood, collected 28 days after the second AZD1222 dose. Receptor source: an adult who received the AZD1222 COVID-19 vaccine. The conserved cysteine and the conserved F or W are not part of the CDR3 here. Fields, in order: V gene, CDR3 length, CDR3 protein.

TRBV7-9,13,ASSLGTSGVHEQF
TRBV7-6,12,ASSSSGGGYTQY
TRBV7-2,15,ASSSSTGRYGNQPQH
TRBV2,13,ASVGQIATNEKLF
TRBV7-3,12,ASSLLAGYNEQF
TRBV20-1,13,SASKGLAAYNEQF
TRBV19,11,ASSSGQGRPLH
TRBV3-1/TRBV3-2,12,ASSYQGGGNTIY
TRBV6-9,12,ASSSKPTNTEAF
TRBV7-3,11,ASSPMSTGELF
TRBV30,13,AWSLDSGSNQPQH
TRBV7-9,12,ASQSGAATYGYT
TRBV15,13,ATSRLTGGDNEQF
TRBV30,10,AWSGGVYGYT
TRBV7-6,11,ASSFTVNQPQH
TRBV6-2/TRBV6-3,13,ASSYSGTGSYEQY
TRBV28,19,ASSLLYDGQGVLTSTDTQY
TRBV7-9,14,ASSAAGGPATGELF
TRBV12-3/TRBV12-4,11,ASSTGTYNEQF
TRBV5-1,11,ASSLEWNTEAF
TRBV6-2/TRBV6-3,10,ASSYSENEQY
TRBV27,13,ASSLGGELGYGYT
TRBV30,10,AWTAYNSPLH
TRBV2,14,ASSEAPGDTLRDPY
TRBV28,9,ASNADEKLF
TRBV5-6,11,ASSLNTGQPQH
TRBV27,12,ASSLEGLAGSLF
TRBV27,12,ASSLSYDGNTIY
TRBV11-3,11,ASSQGQYNEQF
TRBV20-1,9,SAEVGDEQY
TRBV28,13,ASSFGGQGEYGYT
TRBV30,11,AWSRQTPEKLF
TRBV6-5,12,ASSPPGPLREQY
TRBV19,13,ASSREGQSNQPQH
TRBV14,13,ASSQARGGFGEQY
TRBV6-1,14,ASSGRQGARTGELF
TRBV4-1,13,ASSQENSYNSPLH
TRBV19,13,ASNPRTGELYGYT
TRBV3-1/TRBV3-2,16,ASSQPTGGGGLGNEQF
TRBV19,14,ASMRGTGEGNQPQH
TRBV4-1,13,ASSQGPGGNYGYT
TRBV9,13,ASSEGGRPSPGLF
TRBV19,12,ASSLGQGNSPLH
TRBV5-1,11,ASSPAWGTEAF
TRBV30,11,AWKPTGRNTIY
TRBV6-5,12,ASSYSDRRYEQY
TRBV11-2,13,ASSLMGSSGNTIY
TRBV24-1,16,ATSDSESRYAGANVLT
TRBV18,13,ASSPTGVVNTEAF
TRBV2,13,ASSEEAGGPYEQY
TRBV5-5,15,ASSPTSGGSNSYEQY
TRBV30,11,AWSKARAYEQY
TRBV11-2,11,ASTRTNTGELF
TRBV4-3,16,ASSLGLAGEVVADTQY
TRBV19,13,ASSPQTDYNQPQH
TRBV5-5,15,ASSSSHPGRMNTEAF
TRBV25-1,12,ASSDTRGLYGYT
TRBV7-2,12,ASSLGPMNTEAF